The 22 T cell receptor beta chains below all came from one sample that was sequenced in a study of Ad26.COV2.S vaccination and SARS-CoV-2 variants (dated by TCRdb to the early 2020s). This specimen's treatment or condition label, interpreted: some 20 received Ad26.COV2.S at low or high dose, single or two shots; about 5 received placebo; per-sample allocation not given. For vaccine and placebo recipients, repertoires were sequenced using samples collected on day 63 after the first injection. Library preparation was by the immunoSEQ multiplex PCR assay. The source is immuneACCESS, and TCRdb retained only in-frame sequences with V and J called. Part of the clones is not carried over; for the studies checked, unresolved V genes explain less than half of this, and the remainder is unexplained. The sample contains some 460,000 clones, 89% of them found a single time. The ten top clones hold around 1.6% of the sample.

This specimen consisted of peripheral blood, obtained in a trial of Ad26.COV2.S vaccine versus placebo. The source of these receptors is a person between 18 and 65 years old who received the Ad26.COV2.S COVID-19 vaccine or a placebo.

The CDR3 spells CASSGSDTDTQYF. The CDR3 nucleotides read TGTGCCAGTAGTGGCTCAGACACAGATACGCAGTATTTT. The rearrangement uses TRBV19 and TRBJ2-3; no firm D call. The germline CDR1 and CDR2 sequences are LNHDA and SQIVND (reference sequence). V lost 5 bases and J 2 bases, leaving 8 bases between the germline ends. CDR3 length equals 13 residues.

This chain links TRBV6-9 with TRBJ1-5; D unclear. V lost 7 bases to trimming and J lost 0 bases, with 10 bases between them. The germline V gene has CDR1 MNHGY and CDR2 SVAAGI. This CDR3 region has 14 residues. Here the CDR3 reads CASTKQFSNQPQHF. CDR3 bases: TGTGCCAGCACCAAACAGTTTAGCAATCAGCCCCAGCATTTT.

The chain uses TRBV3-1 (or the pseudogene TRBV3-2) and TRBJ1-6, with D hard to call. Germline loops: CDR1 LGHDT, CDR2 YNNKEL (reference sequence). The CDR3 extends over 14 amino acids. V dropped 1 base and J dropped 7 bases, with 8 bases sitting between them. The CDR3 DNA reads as TGTGCCAGCAGCCAAGTGCCAGAAAATTCACCCCTCCACTTT. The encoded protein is CASSQVPENSPLHF.

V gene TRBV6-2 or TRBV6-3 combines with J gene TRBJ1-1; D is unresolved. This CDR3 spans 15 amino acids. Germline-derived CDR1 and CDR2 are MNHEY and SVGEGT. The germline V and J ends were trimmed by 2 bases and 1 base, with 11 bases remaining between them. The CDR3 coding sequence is TGTGCCAGCAGTTACGTCGGGAGCCCGAACACTGAAGCTTTCTTT. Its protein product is CASSYVGSPNTEAFF.

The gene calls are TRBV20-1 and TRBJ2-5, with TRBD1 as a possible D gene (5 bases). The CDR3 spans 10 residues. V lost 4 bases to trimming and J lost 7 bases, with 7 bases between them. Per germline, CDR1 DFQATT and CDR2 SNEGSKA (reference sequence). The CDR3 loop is CSAIRGTQYF. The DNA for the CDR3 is TGCAGTGCTATTAGGGGGACCCAGTACTTC.

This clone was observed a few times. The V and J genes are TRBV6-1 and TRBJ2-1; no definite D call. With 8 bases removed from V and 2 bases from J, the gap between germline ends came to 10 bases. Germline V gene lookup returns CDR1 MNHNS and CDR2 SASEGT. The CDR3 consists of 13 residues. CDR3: CASGVGTYNEQFF. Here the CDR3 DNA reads TGTGCCAGCGGGGTCGGAACCTACAATGAGCAGTTCTTC.

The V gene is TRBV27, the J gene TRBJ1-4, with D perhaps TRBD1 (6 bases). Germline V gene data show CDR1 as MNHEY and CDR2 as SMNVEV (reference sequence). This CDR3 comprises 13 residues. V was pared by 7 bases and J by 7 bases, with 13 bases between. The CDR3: CASKPGDREKLFF. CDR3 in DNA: TGTGCCAGCAAACCAGGGGACCGTGAAAAACTGTTTTTT. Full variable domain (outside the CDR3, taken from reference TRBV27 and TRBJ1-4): EAQVTQNPRYLITVTGKKLTVTCSQNMNHEYMSWYRQDPGLGLRQIYYSMNVEVTDKGDVPEGYKVSRKEKRNFPLILESPSPNQTSLYFCASKPGDREKLFFGSGTQLSVL.

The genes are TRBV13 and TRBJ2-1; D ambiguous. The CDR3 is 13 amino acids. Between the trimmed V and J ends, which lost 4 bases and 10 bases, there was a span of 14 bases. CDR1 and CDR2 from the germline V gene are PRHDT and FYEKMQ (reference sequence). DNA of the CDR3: TGTGCCAGCAGCTCTCTAAAACACCGGGAGCAGTTCTTC. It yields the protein CASSSLKHREQFF.

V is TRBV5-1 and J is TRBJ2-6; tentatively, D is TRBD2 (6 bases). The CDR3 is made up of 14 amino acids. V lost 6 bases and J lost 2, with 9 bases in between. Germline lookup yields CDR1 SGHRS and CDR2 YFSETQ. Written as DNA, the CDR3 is TGCGCCAGCAACACGGGGGCTGGGGCCAACGTCCTGACTTTC. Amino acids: CASNTGAGANVLTF.

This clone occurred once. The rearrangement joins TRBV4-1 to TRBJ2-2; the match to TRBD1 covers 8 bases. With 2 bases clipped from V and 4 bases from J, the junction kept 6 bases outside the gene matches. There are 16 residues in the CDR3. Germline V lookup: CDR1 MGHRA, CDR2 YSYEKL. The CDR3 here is CASSQPTGGSTGELFF. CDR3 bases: TGCGCCAGCAGCCAACCCACAGGGGGATCCACCGGGGAGCTGTTTTTT.

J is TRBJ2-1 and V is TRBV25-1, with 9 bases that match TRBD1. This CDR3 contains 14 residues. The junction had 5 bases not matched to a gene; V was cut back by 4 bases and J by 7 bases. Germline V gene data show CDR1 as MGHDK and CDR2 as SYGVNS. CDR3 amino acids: CASSGGTGKNEQFF. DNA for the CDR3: TGTGCCAGCAGTGGGGGGACAGGGAAAAATGAGCAGTTCTTC.

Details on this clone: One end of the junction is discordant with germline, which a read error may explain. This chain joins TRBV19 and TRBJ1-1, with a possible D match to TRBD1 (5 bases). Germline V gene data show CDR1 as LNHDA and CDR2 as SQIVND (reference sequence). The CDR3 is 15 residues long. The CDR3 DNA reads TGTGCCAGTAGAATAGACAGCAATACGAACACTGAAGCTTTCTTT. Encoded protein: CASRIDSNTNTEAFF.

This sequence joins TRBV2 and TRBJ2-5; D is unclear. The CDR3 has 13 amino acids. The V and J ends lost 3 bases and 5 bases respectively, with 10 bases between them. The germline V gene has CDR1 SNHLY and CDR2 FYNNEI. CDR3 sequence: CASSEDPWETQYF. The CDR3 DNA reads TGTGCCAGCAGTGAGGACCCGTGGGAGACCCAGTACTTC.

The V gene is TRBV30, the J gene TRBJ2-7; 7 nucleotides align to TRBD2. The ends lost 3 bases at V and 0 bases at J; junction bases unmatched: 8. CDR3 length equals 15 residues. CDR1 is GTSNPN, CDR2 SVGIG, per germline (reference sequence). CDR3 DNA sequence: TGTGCCTGGAGGTCTAGCGGTAGTAGCTCCTACGAGCAGTACTTC. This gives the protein CAWRSSGSSSYEQYF.

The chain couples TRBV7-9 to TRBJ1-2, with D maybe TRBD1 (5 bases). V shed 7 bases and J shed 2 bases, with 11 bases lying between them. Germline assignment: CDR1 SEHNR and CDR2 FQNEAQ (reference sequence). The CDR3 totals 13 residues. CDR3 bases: TGTGCCAGCACCGTGGACACCAACTATGGCTACACCTTC. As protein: CASTVDTNYGYTF.

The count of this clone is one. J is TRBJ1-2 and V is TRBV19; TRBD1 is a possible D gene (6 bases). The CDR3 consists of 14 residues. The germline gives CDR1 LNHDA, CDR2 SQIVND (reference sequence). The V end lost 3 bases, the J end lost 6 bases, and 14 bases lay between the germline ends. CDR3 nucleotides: TGTGCCAGTAGTATCTCGGCAGGGGTGCATGGCTACACCTTC. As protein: CASSISAGVHGYTF.

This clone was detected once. The chain's CDR3 is CASRMGTGGSYEQYF. As DNA, the CDR3 is TGTGCCAGCAGAATGGGGACAGGAGGCTCCTACGAGCAGTACTTC. This sequence joins TRBV6-5 and TRBJ2-7; TRBD1 matches at 8 bases. The trim removed 6 bases at V and 0 bases at J, leaving 7 bases unmatched. Germline-derived CDR1 and CDR2 are MNHEY and SVGAGI. The CDR3 sequence is 15 residues long.

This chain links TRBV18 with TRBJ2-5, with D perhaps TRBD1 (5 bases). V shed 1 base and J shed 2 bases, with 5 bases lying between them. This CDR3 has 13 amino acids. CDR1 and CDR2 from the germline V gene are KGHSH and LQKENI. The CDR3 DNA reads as TGTGCCAGCTCACCACAGGGGCAAGAGACCCAGTACTTC. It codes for CASSPQGQETQYF.

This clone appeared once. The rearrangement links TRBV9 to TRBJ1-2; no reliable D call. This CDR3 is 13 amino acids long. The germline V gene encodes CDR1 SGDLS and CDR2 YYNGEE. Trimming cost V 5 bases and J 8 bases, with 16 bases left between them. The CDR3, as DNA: TGTGCCAGCAGTGGTGTCGGGCCCGGCGGCTACACCTTC. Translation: CASSGVGPGGYTF.

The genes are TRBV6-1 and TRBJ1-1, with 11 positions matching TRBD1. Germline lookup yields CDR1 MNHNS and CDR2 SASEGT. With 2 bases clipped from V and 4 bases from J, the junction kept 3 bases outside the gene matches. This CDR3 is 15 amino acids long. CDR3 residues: CASSELGTGGTEAFF. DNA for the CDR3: TGTGCCAGCAGTGAATTGGGGACAGGGGGCACTGAAGCTTTCTTT.

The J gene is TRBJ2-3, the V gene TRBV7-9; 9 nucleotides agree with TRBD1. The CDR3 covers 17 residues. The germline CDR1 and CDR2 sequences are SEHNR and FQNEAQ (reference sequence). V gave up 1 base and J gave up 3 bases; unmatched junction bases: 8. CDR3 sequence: CASSLVSGTGKTDTQYF. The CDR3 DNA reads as TGTGCCAGCAGCTTAGTAAGCGGGACAGGGAAAACAGATACGCAGTATTTT. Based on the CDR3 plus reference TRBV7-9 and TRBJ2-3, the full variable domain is DTGVSQNPRHKITKRGQNVTFRCDPISEHNRLYWYRQTLGQGPEFLTYFQNEAQLEKSRLLSDRFSAERPKGSFSTLEIQRTEQGDSAMYLCASSLVSGTGKTDTQYFGPGTRLTVL.

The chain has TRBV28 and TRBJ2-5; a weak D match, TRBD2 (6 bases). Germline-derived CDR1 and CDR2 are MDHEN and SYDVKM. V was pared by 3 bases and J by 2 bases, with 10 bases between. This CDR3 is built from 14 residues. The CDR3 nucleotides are TGTGCCAGCAGTTTTGAGCGGGTGCAAGAGACCCAGTACTTC. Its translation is CASSFERVQETQYF.